This T cell receptor (beta chain) was profiled in a study of blood T cell repertoires in COVID-19. Across the whole study: The origin of the acute and convalescent COVID-19 samples was the United States, Italy and Spain. T cells, B-cell-depleted T cells, or PBMCs supplied cDNA or gDNA.

CDR3 length equals 12 residues. Germline V lookup: CDR1 MNHEY, CDR2 SVGAGI. V was clipped by 5 bases and J by 5 bases, with 10 bases between them. Per the authors' pipeline: Nucleated cell counts were estimated from reference gene primer amplification. Assay used: immunoSEQ multiplex PCR; TCRdb lists only in-frame clones, some missing. V, J and clone size derive from that table, while D and trimming were established from the DNA sequence. The sample lists about 16,000 clones, more than 70% occurring once. The gene calls are TRBV6-5 and TRBJ2-7, with D possibly TRBD1 on 6 matching bases. Sequences were obtained from peripheral blood. The clonotype originates from a human donor in a cohort sampled during active COVID-19. This CDR3 is CASSNAGDEQYF. For the CDR3, the DNA is TGTGCCAGCAGTAACGCAGGGGACGAGCAGTACTTC.